The rows below give T cell receptor beta chains drawn from one sample of a study of CD8 T cells in ankylosing spondylitis. TCRdb re-analysed the 5' RACE reads in MiXCR, keeping a single row per CDR3 protein. The sample lists some 800,000 distinct CDR3 sequences, about 12% occurring once. Sequencing was done on a sample of blood, either unsorted or a sorted T cell fraction (not recorded which). These receptors were taken from a male donor with ankylosing spondylitis. Both conserved end residues are part of each CDR3. D genes are given only for firm matches. The size field is filled for only some rows; it gives once, few, many or a size class.

D	V	J	size	DNA	CDR3
-	TRBV4-2	TRBJ2-7	few	TGTGCCAGCAGCCAACCAACCGGGACCCTCCGTGGGACTCGCGAGCAGTACTTC	CASSQPTGTLRGTREQYF
TRBD1	TRBV4-3	TRBJ1-6	-	TGCGCCAGCAGCCAAGGTCCACAGGGGGCTAGTTCACCCCTCCACTTT	CASSQGPQGASSPLHF
TRBD2	TRBV11-2	TRBJ2-1	few	TGTGCCAGCAGCGTCCTCGGGGTCGGGGGGAATGAGCAGTTCTTC	CASSVLGVGGNEQFF
-	TRBV5-1	TRBJ1-4	-	TGCGCCAGCAGCCCCTCCGGGTCTGGTGAAAAACTGTTTTTT	CASSPSGSGEKLFF
-	TRBV7-9	TRBJ2-5	-	TGTGCCAGCGGGGGCAGGAGTCAAGAGACCCAGTACTTC	CASGGRSQETQYF
-	TRBV2	TRBJ1-1	-	TGTGCCAACCAACAGGACCAGAACACTGAAGCTTTCTTT	CANQQDQNTEAFF
TRBD1	TRBV12-3/TRBV12-4	TRBJ1-5	many	TGTGCCAGCAGCCCCTCGGAGACAGGGAGGGAACAGCCCCAGCATTTT	CASSPSETGREQPQHF
TRBD1	TRBV6-2/TRBV6-3	TRBJ1-5	few	TGTGCCAGCAGTAAGACAGGGTATATGGTACAGCCCCAGCATTTT	CASSKTGYMVQPQHF
-	TRBV7-9	TRBJ1-4	-	TGTGCCAGCAGCCCGAGGGCCTGGACAACAGAAAAACTGTTTTTT	CASSPRAWTTEKLFF
-	TRBV4-2	TRBJ2-7	-	TGTGCCATCAGCCCCGGGCGCCGCCGCTACGAGCAGTACTTC	CAISPGRRRYEQYF
TRBD1	TRBV11-2	TRBJ1-1	many	TGTGCCACCTCGGACAGGGGAGGGTATTACACTGAAGCTTTCTTT	CATSDRGGYYTEAFF
TRBD2	TRBV7-2	TRBJ2-5	few	TGTGCCAGCAGCGCGGGAGGGGGCCAAGAGACCCAGTACTTC	CASSAGGGQETQYF
-	TRBV6-1	TRBJ1-2	-	TGTGCCAGCAGTGAACGGGGGGACTGCATCTATGGCTACACCTTC	CASSERGDCIYGYTF
TRBD1	TRBV20-1	TRBJ1-6	-	TGCAGTGCTAGTTGGACAGGGGGCTGGGATTCACCCCTCCACTTT	CSASWTGGWDSPLHF
-	TRBV7-9	TRBJ1-1	-	TGTGCCAGCAGCTCCGCTTTCTTT	CASSSAFF
-	TRBV29-1	TRBJ2-5	many	TGCAGCGTGACGAACTCGGGGCCAGAGACCCAGTACTTC	CSVTNSGPETQYF
-	TRBV20-1	TRBJ1-2	few	TGCAGTGCACCCAGAAGTTTTAACTATGGCTACACCTTC	CSAPRSFNYGYTF
TRBD2	TRBV7-2	TRBJ2-1	few	TGTGCCAGCAGCTTATTTGCGGGAGCCAACAATGAGCAGTTCTTC	CASSLFAGANNEQFF
-	TRBV15	TRBJ1-4	-	TGTGCCACCAGCAGAGAAGGGGGGCGCAGGGCTAATGAAAAACTGTTTTTT	CATSREGGRRANEKLFF
-	TRBV7-6	TRBJ2-7	-	TGTGCCAGCAGCCGGATGGGGACCACCACTAGCTCCTACGAGCAGTACTTC	CASSRMGTTTSSYEQYF
TRBD1	TRBV12-3/TRBV12-4	TRBJ2-1	-	TGTGCCAGCACAGGACAGGGAAGGTACAATGAGCAGTTCTTC	CASTGQGRYNEQFF
TRBD1	TRBV5-1	TRBJ2-7	-	TGCGCCAGCAGCATTCTACAGGGGATGAGCTCCTACGAGCAGTACTTC	CASSILQGMSSYEQYF
-	TRBV10-3	TRBJ2-1	-	TGTGCCGTCAATGACCCCGGGACAAAAGGTAATGAGCAGTTCTTC	CAVNDPGTKGNEQFF
-	TRBV6-1	TRBJ1-6	few	TGTGCCAGCGTGGCGTGGGGCGAATCACCCCTCCACTTT	CASVAWGESPLHF
TRBD2	TRBV7-2	TRBJ2-1	-	TGTGCCAGCAGCTTGGGACTAGCGGGAGTAAGGTACAATGAGCAGTTCTTC	CASSLGLAGVRYNEQFF
-	TRBV6-5	TRBJ1-2	-	TGTGCCAGCAGCTTACAGGGCGTAAGTGGCTATGGCTACACCTTC	CASSLQGVSGYGYTF
-	TRBV20-1	TRBJ1-1	-	TGCAGTGCTAGATCGGAATTAGGGACTGAAGCTTTCTTT	CSARSELGTEAFF
TRBD1	TRBV28	TRBJ2-7	few	TGTGCCAGCAGTTTCCTGGGACAGGAGATCTCCTACGAGCAGTACTTC	CASSFLGQEISYEQYF
-	TRBV15	TRBJ1-5	-	TGTGCCACCAGCAGAGATGATCTCGGGAGCTTTCGGTATAGCAATCAGCCCCAGCATTTT	CATSRDDLGSFRYSNQPQHF
TRBD1	TRBV4-2	TRBJ2-1	few	TGTGCCAGCAGCCAAGAGGGGACAGGTCACAATGAGCAGTTCTTC	CASSQEGTGHNEQFF
TRBD2	TRBV6-5	TRBJ2-7	-	TGTGCCAGCAGTTTGCCTAGCGGGACGGGGGAGCAGTACTTC	CASSLPSGTGEQYF